The 16 T cell receptor beta chains given below trace back to one sample, sequenced in a study of OX40 agonist ivuxolimab in advanced cancers. Only in-frame clones appear in the TCRdb table, and some are missing; sequencing was by immunoSEQ multiplex PCR. The repertoire consists of fewer than 140,000 clones, with less than 95% occurring once and the leading ten covering approximately 0.5%. Here the sequenced sample was CD4+ or CD8+ T cells sorted from blood, taken in a trial of the OX40 agonist ivuxolimab. The receptor set was obtained from an adult with an advanced solid tumor such as melanoma, head and neck, liver or kidney cancer.

This chain connects TRBV30 to TRBJ1-6, with a tentative D call TRBD1 (5 bases). The CDR3 runs to 13 residues. Germline V gene data show CDR1 as GTSNPN and CDR2 as SVGIG (reference sequence). Trimming pared 4 bases from V and 13 bases from J, leaving 17 bases between. Here the CDR3 DNA reads TGTGCCTGGAACCGGGACGGAGGTGAGCCCCTCCACTTT. As protein: CAWNRDGGEPLHF.

This clone was counted a few times. The CDR3 region is CASSLGQGAYEQYF. The CDR3 coding sequence is TGTGCCAGCAGCTTAGGGCAGGGGGCTTACGAGCAGTACTTC. The rearrangement joins TRBV7-2 to TRBJ2-7; 8 nucleotides agree with TRBD1. Germline CDR1 SGHTA, CDR2 FQGNSA. V was clipped by 1 base and J by 4 bases; unmatched bases: 3. This CDR3 has 14 residues.

This chain connects TRBV7-3 to TRBJ2-3, with TRBD2 matching 11 bases. V lost 1 base, J lost 3 bases, and 0 bases stayed unmatched. The CDR3 runs to 15 residues. From germline, CDR1 is SGHTA and CDR2 FQGTGA. As DNA, the CDR3 is TGTGCCAGCAGCTTAATAGCGGGGGGGACAGATACGCAGTATTTT. Translation: CASSLIAGGTDTQYF. Together with reference TRBV7-3 and TRBJ2-3, the CDR3 gives the full variable domain: GAGVSQTPSNKVTEKGKYVELRCDPISGHTALYWYRQSLGQGPEFLIYFQGTGAADDSGLPNDRFFAVRPEGSVSTLKIQRTERGDSAVYLCASSLIAGGTDTQYFGPGTRLTVL.

V is TRBV18 and J is TRBJ1-2; D is unclear. The CDR3 sequence is 12 residues long. Trimming took 3 bases from V and 5 from J, leaving 7 bases between them. The germline V gene encodes CDR1 KGHSH and CDR2 LQKENI. CDR3 in amino acids: CASSPDLYGYTF. In DNA, the CDR3 is TGTGCCAGCTCACCTGACCTATATGGCTACACCTTC.

V usage is TRBV6-5 and J usage is TRBJ2-7; weak D call: TRBD2 (7 bases). CDR3 length: 16 amino acids. CDR1 is MNHEY and CDR2 is SVGAGI in the germline V gene. The V end was cut by 0 bases, the J end by 1 base, with 13 bases between. CDR3 sequence: CASSYSSAGASYEQYF. The CDR3 nucleotides read TGTGCCAGCAGTTACTCATCGGCGGGGGCTTCCTACGAGCAGTACTTC.

The CDR3 DNA follows: TGTGCCAGCTCACCGGGCGGGGGCCTTTCCTACGAGCAGTACTTC. Its translation: CASSPGGGLSYEQYF. This chain uses TRBV18 with TRBJ2-7; perhaps TRBD2 as D (7 bases). Germline CDR1 reads KGHSH; CDR2 reads LQKENI. This CDR3 has 15 amino acids. Trimming left V 3 bases short and J 1 base short, with 13 bases between.

As to this clone: Other nucleotide sequences from this sample produce the same CDR3. The J gene is TRBJ2-5, the V gene TRBV2; no clear D gene. Germline V CDR1 and CDR2: SNHLY, FYNNEI. V lost 3 bases and J 5 bases, leaving 4 bases between the germline ends. The CDR3 totals 11 residues. DNA for the CDR3: TGTGCCAGCAGTGAGCGGGAGACCCAGTACTTC. It is translated as CASSERETQYF. The full variable domain, rest sourced from reference TRBV2 and TRBJ2-5, is EPEVTQTPSHQVTQMGQEVILRCVPISNHLYFYWYRQILGQKVEFLVSFYNNEISEKSEIFDDQFSVERPDGSNFTLKIRSTKLEDSAMYFCASSERETQYFGPGTRLLVL.

This chain joins TRBV30 and TRBJ1-5; D possibly corresponds to TRBD1 (6 bases). CDR1 and CDR2 (germline): GTSNPN, SVGIG (reference sequence). The CDR3 covers 14 residues. V dropped 2 bases and J dropped 9 bases, with 17 bases sitting between them. The CDR3 DNA reads TGTGCCTGGAGTAAGGACAGTCTGGGGAGGCCCCAGCATTTT. Translating gives CAWSKDSLGRPQHF. Combining the CDR3 with reference TRBV30 and TRBJ1-5 gives the whole variable domain SQTIHQWPATLVQPVGSPLSLECTVEGTSNPNLYWYRQAAGRGLQLLFYSVGIGQISSEVPQNLSASRPQDRQFILSSKKLLLSDSGFYLCAWSKDSLGRPQHFGDGTRLSIL.

This sequence joins TRBV7-6 and TRBJ2-3; D is perhaps TRBD1 (7 bases). This CDR3 is 14 amino acids long. Per germline, CDR1 SGHVS and CDR2 FNYEAQ. V was pared by 3 bases and J by 6 bases, with 13 bases between. The CDR3 is CASSFTSRGDTQYF. In DNA, the CDR3 is TGTGCCAGCAGCTTTACTAGCAGGGGGGATACGCAGTATTTT.

The V and J genes are TRBV7-2 and TRBJ2-7; D perhaps matches TRBD1 (5 bases). Germline V gene data show CDR1 as SGHTA and CDR2 as FQGNSA. V lost 5 bases, J lost 2 bases, and 13 bases lay in between. This CDR3 comprises 14 residues. This chain's CDR3 is CASSPGAGAYEQYF. Here the CDR3 DNA reads TGTGCCAGCAGCCCTGGGGCAGGCGCCTACGAGCAGTACTTC.

The V and J genes are TRBV29-1 and TRBJ1-5, with TRBD1 matching 7 bases. This CDR3 is 14 amino acids long. Germline V gene sequence: CDR1 SQVTM, CDR2 ANQGSEA. Germline trimming cut 5 bases from V and 3 bases from J; bases unmatched to any gene: 7. Here the CDR3 DNA reads TGCAGCGTTAGTGAGGGACAGCTCAATCAGCCCCAGCATTTT. Its translation is CSVSEGQLNQPQHF.

The chain uses TRBV7-2 and TRBJ2-7; D uncertain. CDR3 length: 13 residues. V lost 3 bases, J lost 0 bases, and 6 bases lay in between. The germline gives CDR1 SGHTA, CDR2 FQGNSA. DNA of the CDR3: TGTGCCAGCAGCTTTTACAGCTCCTACGAGCAGTACTTC. Residues: CASSFYSSYEQYF.

CDR3 loop: CATRGLAGDETQYF. The CDR3 bases are TGTGCCACCCGAGGACTAGCGGGGGACGAGACCCAGTACTTC. The chain has TRBV19 and TRBJ2-5; 13 bases fit TRBD2. V lost 10 bases and J lost 5; bases outside the gene matches: 7. Germline values: CDR1 LNHDA, CDR2 SQIVND (reference sequence). The CDR3 spans 14 residues. Variable domain in full (rest from reference TRBV19 and TRBJ2-5): DGGITQSPKYLFRKEGQNVTLSCEQNLNHDAMYWYRQDPGQGLRLIYYSQIVNDFQKGDIAEGYSVSREKKESFPLTVTSAQKNPTAFYLCATRGLAGDETQYFGPGTRLLVL.

J is TRBJ2-5 and V is TRBV6-6; a possible D gene is TRBD2 (5 bases). Germline values: CDR1 MNHNY, CDR2 SVGAGI (reference sequence). V was pared by 6 bases and J by 5 bases, with 13 bases between. The CDR3 is 13 residues long. CDR3 coding DNA: TGTGCCAGCAGGTCTAGGACTGGGGAGACCCAGTACTTC. Translation: CASRSRTGETQYF.

The CDR3 sequence is CASSQSPSSYEQYF. DNA for the CDR3: TGCGCCAGCAGTCAATCTCCCAGTTCCTACGAGCAGTACTTC. The V and J genes are TRBV23-1 and TRBJ2-7; D uncertain. TRBV23-1 is given ORF status, its function remaining uncertain. With 0 bases removed from V and 1 base from J, the gap between germline ends came to 7 bases. The CDR3 loop spans 14 amino acids.

This chain connects TRBV5-6 to TRBJ1-2, with D maybe TRBD1 (6 bases). The CDR3 is 14 residues long. Germline loops: CDR1 SGHDT, CDR2 YYEEEE. V was shortened by 2 bases and J by 1 base, with 9 bases between the two germline ends. CDR3 coding DNA: TGTGCCAGCAGCTTCGGACAGTTTAACTATGGCTACACCTTC. Translated, it gives CASSFGQFNYGYTF. Combining the CDR3 with reference TRBV5-6 and TRBJ1-2 gives the whole variable domain DAGVTQSPTHLIKTRGQQVTLRCSPKSGHDTVSWYQQALGQGPQFIFQYYEEEERQRGNFPDRFSGHQFPNYSSELNVNALLLGDSALYLCASSFGQFNYGYTFGSGTRLTVV.